This T cell receptor (beta chain) emerged from a study of OX40 agonist ivuxolimab in advanced cancers. Study as a whole: In this cohort, patients received ivuxolimab, an agonistic anti-OX40 (CD134) antibody. Hepatocellular carcinoma, melanoma, renal cell or head and neck cancer was diagnosed in the dose-escalation patients. With a range of roughly 20 to 80, age averaged approximately 54 years, and about 83% were male. Partial responses, seen in three patients, involved one hepatocellular carcinoma and two cutaneous melanomas.

CDR3 length: 15 residues. Germline V lookup: CDR1 SGHTA, CDR2 FQGNSA. The junction had 9 bases not matched to a gene; V was cut back by 5 bases and J by 5 bases. This clone was recorded only once. Sequenced by immunoSEQ multiplex PCR; TCRdb stores in-frame clones only, minus some. The table shows 25,000 to 35,000 clones, with 84% occurring only once. The chain couples TRBV7-2 to TRBJ2-7; TRBD2 aligns across 10 bases. The source material was CD4+ or CD8+ T cells sorted from blood, sampled in a trial of the OX40 agonist ivuxolimab. This sequence originates from an adult with an advanced solid tumor such as melanoma, head and neck, liver or kidney cancer. Written as DNA, the CDR3 is TGTGCCAGCAGCCTGCTAGCGGGAGAATCCCACGAGCAGTACTTC. Translated: CASSLLAGESHEQYF.